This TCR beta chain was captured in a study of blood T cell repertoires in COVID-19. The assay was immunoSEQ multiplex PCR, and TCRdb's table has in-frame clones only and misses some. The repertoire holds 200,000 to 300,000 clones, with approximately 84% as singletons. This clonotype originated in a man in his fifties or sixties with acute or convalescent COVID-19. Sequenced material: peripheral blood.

The CDR3 loop is CAIAGTGRLDGYTF. In nucleotides, the CDR3 is TGTGCCATCGCGGGGACAGGGAGGCTTGACGGCTACACCTTC. The chain carries TRBV10-3 and TRBJ1-2, with TRBD1 matching over 9 bases. This CDR3 comprises 14 residues. The V segment lost 8 bases and the J segment 8 bases; nucleotides outside the gene matches: 12. CDR1 and CDR2 from the germline V gene are ENHRY and SYGVKD.